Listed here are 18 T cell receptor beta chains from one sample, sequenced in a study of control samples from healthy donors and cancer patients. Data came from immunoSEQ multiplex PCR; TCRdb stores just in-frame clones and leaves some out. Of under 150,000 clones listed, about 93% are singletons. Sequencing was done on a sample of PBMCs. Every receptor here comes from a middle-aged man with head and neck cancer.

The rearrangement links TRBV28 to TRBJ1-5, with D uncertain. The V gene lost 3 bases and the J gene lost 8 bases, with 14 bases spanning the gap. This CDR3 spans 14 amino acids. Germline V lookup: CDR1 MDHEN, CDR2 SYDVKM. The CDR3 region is CASSFGQANKPQHF. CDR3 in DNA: TGTGCCAGCAGTTTTGGGCAGGCTAATAAGCCCCAGCATTTT.

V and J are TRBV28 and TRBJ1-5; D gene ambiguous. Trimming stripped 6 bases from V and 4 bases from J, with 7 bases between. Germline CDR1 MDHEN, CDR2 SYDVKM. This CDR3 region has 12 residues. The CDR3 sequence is CASRPPNQPQHF. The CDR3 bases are TGTGCCAGCAGACCTCCAAATCAGCCCCAGCATTTT.

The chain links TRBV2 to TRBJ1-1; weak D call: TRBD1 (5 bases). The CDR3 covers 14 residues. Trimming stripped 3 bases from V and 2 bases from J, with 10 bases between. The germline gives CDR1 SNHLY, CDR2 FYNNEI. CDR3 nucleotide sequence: TGTGCCAGCAGTGACGGGACGGGAAACACTGAAGCTTTCTTT. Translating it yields CASSDGTGNTEAFF. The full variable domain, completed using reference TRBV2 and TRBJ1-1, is EPEVTQTPSHQVTQMGQEVILRCVPISNHLYFYWYRQILGQKVEFLVSFYNNEISEKSEIFDDQFSVERPDGSNFTLKIRSTKLEDSAMYFCASSDGTGNTEAFFGQGTRLTVV.

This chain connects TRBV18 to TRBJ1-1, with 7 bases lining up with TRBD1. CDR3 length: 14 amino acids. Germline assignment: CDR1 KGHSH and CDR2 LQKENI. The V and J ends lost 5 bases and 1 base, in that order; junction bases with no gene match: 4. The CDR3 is CASSGGTENTEAFF. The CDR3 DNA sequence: TGTGCCAGCTCAGGAGGGACAGAGAACACTGAAGCTTTCTTT.

For the CDR3, the DNA is TGTGCCAGCAGCCCGACAGCCCGAAAATACTATGGCTACACCTTC. It specifies CASSPTARKYYGYTF. This rearrangement joins TRBV7-2 to TRBJ1-2; D perhaps matches TRBD1 (5 bases). The CDR3 is 15 residues long. V lost 5 bases to trimming and J lost 3 bases, with 16 bases between them. Germline CDR1 and CDR2: SGHTA and FQGNSA.

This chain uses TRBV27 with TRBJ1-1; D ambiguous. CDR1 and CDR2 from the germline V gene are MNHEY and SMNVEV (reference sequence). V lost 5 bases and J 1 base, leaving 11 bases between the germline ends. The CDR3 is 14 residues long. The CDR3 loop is CASSPWGRNTEAFF. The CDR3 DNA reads TGTGCCAGCAGTCCCTGGGGAAGGAACACTGAAGCTTTCTTT.

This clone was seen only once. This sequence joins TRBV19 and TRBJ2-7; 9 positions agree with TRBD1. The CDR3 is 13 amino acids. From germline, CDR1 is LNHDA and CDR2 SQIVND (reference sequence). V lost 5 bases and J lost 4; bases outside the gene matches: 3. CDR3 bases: TGTGCCAGTAGTTCCGGGACAGGGTACGAGCAGTACTTC. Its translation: CASSSGTGYEQYF. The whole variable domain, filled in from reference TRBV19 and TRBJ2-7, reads DGGITQSPKYLFRKEGQNVTLSCEQNLNHDAMYWYRQDPGQGLRLIYYSQIVNDFQKGDIAEGYSVSREKKESFPLTVTSAQKNPTAFYLCASSSGTGYEQYFGPGTRLTVT.

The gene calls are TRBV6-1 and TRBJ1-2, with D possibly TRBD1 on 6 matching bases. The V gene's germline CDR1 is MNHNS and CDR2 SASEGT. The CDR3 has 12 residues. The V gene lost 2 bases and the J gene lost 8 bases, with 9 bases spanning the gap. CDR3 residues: CASSESGEGYTF. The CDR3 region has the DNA TGTGCCAGCAGTGAATCAGGGGAGGGCTACACCTTC.

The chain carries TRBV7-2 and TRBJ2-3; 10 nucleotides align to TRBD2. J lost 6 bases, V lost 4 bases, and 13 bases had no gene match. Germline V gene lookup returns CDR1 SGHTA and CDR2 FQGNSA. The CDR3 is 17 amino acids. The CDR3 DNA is TGTGCCAGCAGCTCCAAATATTTAGCGGGGGGCGGGGATACGCAGTATTTT. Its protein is CASSSKYLAGGGDTQYF.

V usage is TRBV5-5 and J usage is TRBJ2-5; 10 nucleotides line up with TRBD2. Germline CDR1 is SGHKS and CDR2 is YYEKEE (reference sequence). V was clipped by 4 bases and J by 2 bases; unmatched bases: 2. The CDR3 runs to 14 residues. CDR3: CASSKAGGQETQYF. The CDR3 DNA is TGTGCCAGCAGCAAAGCGGGGGGGCAAGAGACCCAGTACTTC.

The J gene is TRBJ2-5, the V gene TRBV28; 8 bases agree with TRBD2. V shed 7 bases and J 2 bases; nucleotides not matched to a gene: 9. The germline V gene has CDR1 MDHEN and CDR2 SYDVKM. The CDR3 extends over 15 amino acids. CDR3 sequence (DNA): TGTGCCAGCACCCCACGGGGGACTAGTCAAGAGACCCAGTACTTC. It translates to CASTPRGTSQETQYF.

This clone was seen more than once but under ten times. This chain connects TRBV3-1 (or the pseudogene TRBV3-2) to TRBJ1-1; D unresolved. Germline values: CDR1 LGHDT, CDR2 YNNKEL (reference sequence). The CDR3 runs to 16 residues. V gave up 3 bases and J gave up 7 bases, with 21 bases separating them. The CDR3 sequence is CASSHPIKTRALEAFF. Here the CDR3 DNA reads TGTGCCAGCAGCCACCCGATAAAGACCCGTGCCCTTGAAGCTTTCTTT.

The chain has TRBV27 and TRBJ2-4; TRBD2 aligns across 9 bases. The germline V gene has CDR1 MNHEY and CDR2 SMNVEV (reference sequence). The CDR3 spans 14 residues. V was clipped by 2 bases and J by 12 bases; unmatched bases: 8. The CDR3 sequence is CASSLGFGTSSQYF. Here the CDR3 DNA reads TGTGCCAGCAGTTTAGGATTCGGGACTAGCTCTCAGTACTTC.

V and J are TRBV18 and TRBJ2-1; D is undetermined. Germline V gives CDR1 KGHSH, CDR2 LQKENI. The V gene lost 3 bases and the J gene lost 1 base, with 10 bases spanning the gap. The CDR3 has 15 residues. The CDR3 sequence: CASSPVTGSYNEQFF. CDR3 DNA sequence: TGTGCCAGCTCACCGGTGACGGGTTCCTACAATGAGCAGTTCTTC. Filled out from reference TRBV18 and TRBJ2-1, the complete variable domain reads NAGVMQNPRHLVRRRGQEARLRCSPMKGHSHVYWYRQLPEEGLKFMVYLQKENIIDESGMPKERFSAEFPKEGPSILRIQQVVRGDSAAYFCASSPVTGSYNEQFFGPGTRLTVL.

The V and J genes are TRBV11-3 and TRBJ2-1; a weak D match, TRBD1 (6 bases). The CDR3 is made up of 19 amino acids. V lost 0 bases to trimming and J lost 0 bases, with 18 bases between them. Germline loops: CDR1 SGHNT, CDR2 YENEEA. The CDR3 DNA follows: TGTGCCAGCAGCTTAGAAGGGACAAGCGAAAATCCCTCCTACAATGAGCAGTTCTTC. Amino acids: CASSLEGTSENPSYNEQFF. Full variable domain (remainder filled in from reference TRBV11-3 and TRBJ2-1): EAGVVQSPRYKIIEKKQPVAFWCNPISGHNTLYWYLQNLGQGPELLIRYENEEAVDDSQLPKDRFSAERLKGVDSTLKIQPAELGDSAVYLCASSLEGTSENPSYNEQFFGPGTRLTVL.

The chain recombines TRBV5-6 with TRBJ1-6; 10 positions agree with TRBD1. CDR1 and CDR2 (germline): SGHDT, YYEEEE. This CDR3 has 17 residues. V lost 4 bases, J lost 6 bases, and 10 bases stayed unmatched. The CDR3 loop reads CASSRATGGAPNSPLHF. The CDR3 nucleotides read TGTGCCAGCAGCCGGGCGACAGGGGGCGCGCCTAATTCACCCCTCCACTTT.

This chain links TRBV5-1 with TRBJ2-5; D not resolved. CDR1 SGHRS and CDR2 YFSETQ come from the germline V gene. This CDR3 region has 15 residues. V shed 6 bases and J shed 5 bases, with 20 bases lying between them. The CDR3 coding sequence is TGCGCCAGCACCCGCGGCGCCCTTAGGACGGAGACCCAGTACTTC. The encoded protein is CASTRGALRTETQYF. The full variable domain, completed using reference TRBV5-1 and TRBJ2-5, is KAGVTQTPRYLIKTRGQQVTLSCSPISGHRSVSWYQQTPGQGLQFLFEYFSETQRNKGNFPGRFSGRQFSNSRSEMNVSTLELGDSALYLCASTRGALRTETQYFGPGTRLLVL.

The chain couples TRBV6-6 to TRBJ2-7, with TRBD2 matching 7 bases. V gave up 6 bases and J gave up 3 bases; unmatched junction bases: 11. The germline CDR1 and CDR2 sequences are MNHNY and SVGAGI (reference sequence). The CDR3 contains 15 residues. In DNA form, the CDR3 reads TGTGCCAGCAGACGGAGCGGGGCTAAAGTCTACGAGCAGTACTTC. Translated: CASRRSGAKVYEQYF.